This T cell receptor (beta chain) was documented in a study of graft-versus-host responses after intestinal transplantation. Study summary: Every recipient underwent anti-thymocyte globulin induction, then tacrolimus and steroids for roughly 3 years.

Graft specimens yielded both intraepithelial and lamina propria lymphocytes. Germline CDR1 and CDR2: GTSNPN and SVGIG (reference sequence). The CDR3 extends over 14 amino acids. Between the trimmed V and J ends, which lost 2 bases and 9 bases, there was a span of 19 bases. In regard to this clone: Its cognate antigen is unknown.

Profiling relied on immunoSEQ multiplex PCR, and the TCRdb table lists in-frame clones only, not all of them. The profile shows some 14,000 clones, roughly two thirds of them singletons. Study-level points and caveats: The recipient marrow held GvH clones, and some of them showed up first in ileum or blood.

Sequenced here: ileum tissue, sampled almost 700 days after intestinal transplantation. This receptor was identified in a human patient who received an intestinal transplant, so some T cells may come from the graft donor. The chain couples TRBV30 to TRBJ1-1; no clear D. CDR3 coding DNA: TGTGCCTGGAGTCCCCGGGAGTTGGGGTCCAAAGCTTTCTTT. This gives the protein CAWSPRELGSKAFF.